Listed below are T cell receptor beta chains from one sample, sequenced in a study of T cells in Graves' hyperthyroidism and ophthalmopathy. In TCRdb, the multiplex PCR reads were re-called with MiXCR into one record per CDR3 protein. The data contain under 350,000 distinct CDR3 sequences, less than 30% of them singletons. The material sequenced was blood. The receptors derive from a man aged 35-49 years with Graves' hyperthyroidism that later progressed to Graves' ophthalmopathy. Both conserved end residues are part of each CDR3. Each record gives: V gene, D gene, J gene, clone size, CDR3 DNA, CDR3 protein. The D gene is left open where the match is weak. Not every row has a clone size; where given, it reads once, few, many or a size class.

TRBV20-1,.,TRBJ2-7,many,TGCAGTGCTAGGATTAGCGAGTACGAGCAGTACTTC,CSARISEYEQYF
TRBV29-1,.,TRBJ2-7,many,TGCAGCGTGAAGCTCCGGGACTTCTACGAGCAGTACTTC,CSVKLRDFYEQYF
TRBV9,TRBD2,TRBJ2-7,many,TGTGCCAGCAGCGTAGAGGGGGTTAGCGGGAGTGATCACGAGCAGTACTTC,CASSVEGVSGSDHEQYF
TRBV29-1,.,TRBJ1-2,few,TGCAGCGTTGACCCACAGGGATCCTATGGCTACACCTTC,CSVDPQGSYGYTF
TRBV28,.,TRBJ1-1,.,TGTGCCAGCAGTCCTAGGAGACCTGAAGCTTTCTTT,CASSPRRPEAFF
TRBV11-2,.,TRBJ1-5,many,TGTGCCAGCAGCTTAGGGGCTAGTGGGTGGCAGCCCCAGCATTTT,CASSLGASGWQPQHF
TRBV30,.,TRBJ1-1,few,TGTGCCTGGAGTGTCCCTTTATCATGGGCTTTCTTT,CAWSVPLSWAFF
TRBV27,.,TRBJ1-1,many,TGTGCCAGCAGTTTATCGACGGGACCAAAAACCGAAGCTTTCTTT,CASSLSTGPKTEAFF
TRBV15,.,TRBJ2-7,.,TGTGCCACCAGCAGAGATCTGAGGACGGCTACCTACGAGCAGTACTTC,CATSRDLRTATYEQYF
TRBV7-9,.,TRBJ1-1,many,TGTGCCAGCAGCTCACAGGAAATGGGGACTGAAGCTTTCTTT,CASSSQEMGTEAFF
TRBV5-1,.,TRBJ2-7,many,TGCGCCAGCAGCTTGGGGCAGGGCTTCTCCTACGAGCAGTACTTC,CASSLGQGFSYEQYF
TRBV12-3/TRBV12-4,TRBD1,TRBJ1-5,many,TGTGCCAGCAGTTCACAGGGGGAACTGAATCAGCCCCAGCATTTT,CASSSQGELNQPQHF
TRBV20-1,.,TRBJ1-1,many,TGCAGTGCTGGCGGACGGCTGAACACTGAAGCTTTCTTT,CSAGGRLNTEAFF
TRBV7-2,.,TRBJ2-5,.,TGTGCCAGCAGCTTAGCAACGAACAGGGTAGAGACCCAGTACTTC,CASSLATNRVETQYF
TRBV12-3/TRBV12-4,.,TRBJ2-5,many,TGTGCCAGCAGTTCCCCCCCGCGGGAAGAGACCCAGTACTTC,CASSSPPREETQYF
TRBV10-1,.,TRBJ1-1,many,TGCGCCAGCATCTCTCGGGTTGGGAACACTGAAGCTTTCTTT,CASISRVGNTEAFF